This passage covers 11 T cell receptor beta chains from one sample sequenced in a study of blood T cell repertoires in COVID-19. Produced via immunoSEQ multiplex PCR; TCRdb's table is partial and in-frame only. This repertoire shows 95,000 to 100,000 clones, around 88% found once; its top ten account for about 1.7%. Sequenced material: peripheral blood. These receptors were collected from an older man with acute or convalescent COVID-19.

The CDR3 bases are TGTGCCAGCAGTGAACAGGGGTCGCAGACCCAGTACTTC. Translated: CASSEQGSQTQYF. V is TRBV6-1 and J is TRBJ2-5, with D perhaps TRBD1 (6 bases). The V gene's germline CDR1 is MNHNS and CDR2 SASEGT. The length of the CDR3 is 13 residues. V was pared by 2 bases and J by 6 bases, with 10 bases between.

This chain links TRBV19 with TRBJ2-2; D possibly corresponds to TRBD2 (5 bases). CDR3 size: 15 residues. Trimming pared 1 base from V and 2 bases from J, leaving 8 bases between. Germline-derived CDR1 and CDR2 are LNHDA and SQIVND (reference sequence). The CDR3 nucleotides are TGTGCCAGTAGTATAGGAGGGATAAACACCGGGGAGCTGTTTTTT. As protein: CASSIGGINTGELFF.

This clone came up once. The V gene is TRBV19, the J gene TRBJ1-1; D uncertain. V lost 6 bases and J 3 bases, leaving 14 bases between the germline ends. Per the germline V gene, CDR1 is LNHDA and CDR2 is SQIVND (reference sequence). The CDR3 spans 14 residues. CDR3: CASRRNHQDTEAFF. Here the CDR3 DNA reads TGTGCCAGTAGACGAAATCATCAGGACACTGAAGCTTTCTTT.

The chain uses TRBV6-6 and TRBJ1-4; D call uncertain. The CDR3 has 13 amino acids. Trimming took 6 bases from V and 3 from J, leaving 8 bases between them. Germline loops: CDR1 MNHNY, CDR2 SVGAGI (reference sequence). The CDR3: CASRAEANEKLFF. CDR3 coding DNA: TGTGCCAGCAGGGCAGAGGCTAATGAAAAACTGTTTTTT.

This chain's CDR3 is CASSLQGVQQYF. The CDR3 nucleotides are TGTGCCAGCAGTTTACAAGGGGTTCAGCAGTACTTC. This sequence joins TRBV28 and TRBJ2-7; D possibly corresponds to TRBD1 (5 bases). CDR1 MDHEN and CDR2 SYDVKM come from the germline V gene. Trimming pared 2 bases from V and 8 bases from J, leaving 10 bases between. This CDR3 has 12 amino acids.

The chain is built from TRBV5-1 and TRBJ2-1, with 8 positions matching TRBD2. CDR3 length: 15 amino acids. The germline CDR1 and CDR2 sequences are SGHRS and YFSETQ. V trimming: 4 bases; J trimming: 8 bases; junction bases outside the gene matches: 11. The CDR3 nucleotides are TGCGCCAGCAGCGGAGGACTAGCAGTTACAGATGAGCAGTTCTTC. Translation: CASSGGLAVTDEQFF.

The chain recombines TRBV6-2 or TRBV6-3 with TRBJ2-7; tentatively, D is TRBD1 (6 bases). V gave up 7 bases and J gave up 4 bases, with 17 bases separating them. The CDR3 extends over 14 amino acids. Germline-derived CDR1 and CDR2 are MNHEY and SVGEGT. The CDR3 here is CASTPQGRNYEQYF. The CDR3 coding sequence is TGTGCCAGCACCCCCCAGGGGCGAAATTACGAGCAGTACTTC.

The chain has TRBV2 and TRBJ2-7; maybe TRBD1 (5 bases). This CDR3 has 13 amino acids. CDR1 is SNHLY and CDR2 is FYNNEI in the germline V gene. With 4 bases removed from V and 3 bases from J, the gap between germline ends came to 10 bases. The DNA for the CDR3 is TGTGCCAGCAGTGGACAGAGTATCTACGAGCAGTACTTC. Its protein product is CASSGQSIYEQYF.

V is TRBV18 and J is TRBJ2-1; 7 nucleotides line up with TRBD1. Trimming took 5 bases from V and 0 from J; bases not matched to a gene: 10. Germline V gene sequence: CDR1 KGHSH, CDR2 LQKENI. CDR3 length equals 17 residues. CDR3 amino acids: CASSDETGLRSYNEQFF. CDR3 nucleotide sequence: TGTGCCAGCTCAGACGAGACAGGGCTGCGCTCCTACAATGAGCAGTTCTTC.

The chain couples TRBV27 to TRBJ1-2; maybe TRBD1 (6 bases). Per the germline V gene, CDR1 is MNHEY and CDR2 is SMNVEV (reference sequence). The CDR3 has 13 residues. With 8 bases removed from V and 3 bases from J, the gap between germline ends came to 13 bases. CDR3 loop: CASRDRTDYGYTF. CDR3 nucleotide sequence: TGTGCCAGCCGTGACAGGACCGACTATGGCTACACCTTC.

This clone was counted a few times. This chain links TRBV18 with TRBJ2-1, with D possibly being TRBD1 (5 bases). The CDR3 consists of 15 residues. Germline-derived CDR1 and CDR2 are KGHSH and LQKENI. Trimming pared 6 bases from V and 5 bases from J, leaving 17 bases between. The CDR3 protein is CASSQLGLQNNEQFF. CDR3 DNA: TGTGCCAGCTCGCAACTGGGGCTCCAAAACAATGAGCAGTTCTTC. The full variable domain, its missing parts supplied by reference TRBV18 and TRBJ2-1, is NAGVMQNPRHLVRRRGQEARLRCSPMKGHSHVYWYRQLPEEGLKFMVYLQKENIIDESGMPKERFSAEFPKEGPSILRIQQVVRGDSAAYFCASSQLGLQNNEQFFGPGTRLTVL.